This paragraph reports one TCR beta chain. The clone's antigen remains unknown. One base away there is no much larger clone; base qualities are not given. The data derive from a study of OX40 agonist ivuxolimab in advanced cancers. Looking at the study overall: Ivuxolimab was a fully human IgG2 agonistic monoclonal antibody targeting the costimulatory receptor OX40 (CD134). Of the 50 or so patients in dose escalation, about 20 had hepatocellular carcinoma, roughly 15 had melanoma, 9 had renal cell carcinoma and 9 had head and neck cancer. The monotherapy dose-escalation portion (N of about 49 patients) of the phase I ivuxolimab trial is reported in the paper. Intravenous ivuxolimab was administered to patients every 2 weeks at six dose levels: 0.01, 0.1, 0.3, 1.5, 3 and 10 mg/kg. Peripheral TCRbeta sequencing aimed to test whether ivuxolimab altered TCR sequence diversity and caused clonal T-cell expansion. A male proportion of under 85% and a mean age of around 60 years, ranging from 23 to 79, were recorded for the dose-escalation cohort. Three dose-escalation patients achieved partial responses, one with hepatocellular carcinoma and two with cutaneous melanoma. Prior anti-PD-1, anti-PD-L1 or anti-CTLA-4 therapy was permitted, and checkpoint inhibitors had been received by about 44% of dose-escalation patients. Here is what the overall study found, with its caveats: Partial responders in the 0.1-3.0 mg/kg groups had among the lowest normalized peripheral clonal expansion, especially among CD8+ T cells. After ivuxolimab, more expanded clones were found on average in CD8+ T cells than in CD4+ T cells. Low levels of normalized T-cell clonal expansion were also seen in some nonresponding patients. At doses of 0.1 to 3.0 mg/kg, clonal expansion of both CD4+ and CD8+ T cells in blood was seen between baseline and week 6. Which antigens the clonally expanded peripheral T cells were specific for was not determined.

For CDR1 and CDR2, the germline V gene (reference sequence) lists LNHDA and SQIVND. V drops 5 bases and J drops 0 bases, leaving 10 bases in between. There are 15 amino acids in the CDR3, from cysteine to phenylalanine inclusive. CDR3 DNA only is kept here, 45 bases in frame from base 1. The trial excluded patients who had a history of autoimmune disease or were on systemic immunosuppression. Peripheral blood for TCR sequencing was collected from all dose cohorts at baseline, on cycle 4 day 1, and on cycle 7 day 1. The samples were taken from a phase I, first-in-human, multicenter, open-label dose-escalation trial of ivuxolimab. Adults with locally advanced or metastatic melanoma, renal cell carcinoma, hepatocellular carcinoma or head and neck squamous cell carcinoma were enrolled in the trial. Before TCR sequencing, CD4+ and CD8+ T cells were separately sorted from peripheral blood. For sequencing of the TCRbeta CDR3 region, genomic DNA was extracted from the sorted cells. The immunoSEQ Assay was used to sequence the TCRbeta CDR3 regions. The table comes from immuneACCESS by way of TCRdb, which keeps in-frame sequences with V and J called. Part of the clones is missing from these tables; in studies checked, under half for an unresolved V gene and the rest for unknown reasons. The sample has tens of thousands of clones on record, 87% of them singletons. Of the sample, 16% is held by the ten largest clones.

The chain employs TRBV19 and TRBJ1-4; no D gene call is confident. The sample consisted of CD4+ or CD8+ T cells sorted from blood, taken in a trial of the OX40 agonist ivuxolimab. This clonotype originated in an adult with an advanced solid tumor such as melanoma, head and neck, liver or kidney cancer. Read as DNA, the sequence is TGTGCCAGTAGTCCAGGACTTGCAACTAATGAAAAACTGTTTTTT. Its coded protein is CASSPGLATNEKLFF.